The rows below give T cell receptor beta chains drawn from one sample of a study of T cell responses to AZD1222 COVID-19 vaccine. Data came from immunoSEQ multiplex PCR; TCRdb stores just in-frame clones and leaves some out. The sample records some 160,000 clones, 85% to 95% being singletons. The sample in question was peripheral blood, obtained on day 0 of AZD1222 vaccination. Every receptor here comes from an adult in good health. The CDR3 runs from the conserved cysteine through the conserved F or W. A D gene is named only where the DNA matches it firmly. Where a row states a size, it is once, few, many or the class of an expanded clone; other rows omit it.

TGTGCCAGCAGCTTACGAGGGGGCAGGACAGATACGCAGTATTTT | CASSLRGGRTDTQYF | TRBV13 | - | TRBJ2-3 | TRBD1
TGTGCCACCAGCAGAGATAGGGGATGGGGCTACGAGCAGTACTTC | CATSRDRGWGYEQYF | TRBV15 | - | TRBJ2-7 | -
TGTGCCAGTAGTATAATGGGGGGGACCGGGGAGCTGTTTTTT | CASSIMGGTGELFF | TRBV19 | - | TRBJ2-2 | TRBD2
TGTGCCAGCAGTCGGACAGGCTTGAACACTGAAGCTTTCTTT | CASSRTGLNTEAFF | TRBV28 | - | TRBJ1-1 | TRBD1
TGCGCCAGCAAGCAGCAGGGAGCAGATACGCAGTATTTT | CASKQQGADTQYF | TRBV4-1 | once | TRBJ2-3 | -
TGCACCAGCAGCCTTTCGCGTCGTCACCCCCTCTATGGCTACACCTTC | CTSSLSRRHPLYGYTF | TRBV1 | - | TRBJ1-2 | -
TGTGCCAGCAGCTTAGCCTTCGTCTATGGCTACACCTTC | CASSLAFVYGYTF | TRBV7-9 | once | TRBJ1-2 | -
TGTGCCAGCAGCTTTTATGGGGGTGAGCAGTTCTTC | CASSFYGGEQFF | TRBV7-2 | - | TRBJ2-1 | -
TGCGCCAGCAGTCGGGACGGAAACACTGAAGCTTTCTTT | CASSRDGNTEAFF | TRBV5-1 | - | TRBJ1-1 | -
TGCAGCGTTGGAGGTTTTATGGGAACTGAAGCTTTCTTT | CSVGGFMGTEAFF | TRBV29-1 | - | TRBJ1-1 | -
TGTGCCAGCAGCTTAAATACCGGGAAAACCTACGAGCAGTACTTC | CASSLNTGKTYEQYF | TRBV7-6 | - | TRBJ2-7 | -
TGCGCCAGCAGCCAGATGGCGGGGGGTCAAGAGACCCAGTACTTC | CASSQMAGGQETQYF | TRBV4-1 | - | TRBJ2-5 | TRBD2
TGTGCCAGCAGTTACTCGTTAGCGAAATTTAACACCGGGGAGCTGTTTTTT | CASSYSLAKFNTGELFF | TRBV6-2/TRBV6-3 | few | TRBJ2-2 | -
TGTGCTAGTGGCCAATACAATGAGCAGTTCTTC | CASGQYNEQFF | TRBV12-5 | - | TRBJ2-1 | -
TGTGCCGTACTCGGGACAGGGTTTAGCTATGGCTACACCTTC | CAVLGTGFSYGYTF | TRBV30 | once | TRBJ1-2 | TRBD1
TGTGCCAGCAGCCTGACCCTAGCGGGGCGTACAGATACGCAGTATTTT | CASSLTLAGRTDTQYF | TRBV5-4 | - | TRBJ2-3 | TRBD2
TGTGCCAGCAGTTACCATAGGGGTTCTTATGGCTACACCTTC | CASSYHRGSYGYTF | TRBV28 | - | TRBJ1-2 | -
TGTGCCTGGAGTGCCACACTGGGAGGCCCCCAGCATTTT | CAWSATLGGPQHF | TRBV30 | - | TRBJ1-5 | -